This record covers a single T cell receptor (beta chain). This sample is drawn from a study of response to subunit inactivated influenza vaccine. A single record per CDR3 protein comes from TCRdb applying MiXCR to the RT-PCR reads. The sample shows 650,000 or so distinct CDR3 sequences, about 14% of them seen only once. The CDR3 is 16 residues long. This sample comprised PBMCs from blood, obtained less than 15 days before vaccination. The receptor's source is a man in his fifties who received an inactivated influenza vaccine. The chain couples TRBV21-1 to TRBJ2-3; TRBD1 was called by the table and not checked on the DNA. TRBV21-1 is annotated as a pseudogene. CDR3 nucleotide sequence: TGTGCCAGCGAATTCCGGGGGCCCCTGTCCCGGAGTTCGCAGTATTTT. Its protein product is CASEFRGPLSRSSQYF.